This T cell receptor beta chain stems from a study of cytotoxic CD8 clonotypes in ibrutinib-treated CLL. Study background: Averaging across samples gave roughly 230,000 productive templates and around 100,000 productive rearrangements. Notes on the study in general: Higher clonality was seen at ibrutinib response and a return toward baseline at progression.

Note on this clone: Its cognate antigen is unknown.

Sequencing was performed with immunoSEQ multiplex PCR; in TCRdb, only in-frame clones are kept and a portion is missing. The table includes about 140,000 clones, around 84% detected once. The CDR3 runs to 13 residues. V lost 8 bases, J lost 11 bases, and 24 bases lay in between. Germline CDR1 SQVTM, CDR2 ANQGSEA. The receptor's source is a human donor with chronic lymphocytic leukemia. The sample here was PBMCs, taken after 36 months of ibrutinib treatment. The chain uses TRBV29-1 and TRBJ1-1; TRBD1 is a possible D gene (6 bases). CDR3 region: CSSRKTGSSMAFF. CDR3 nucleotide sequence: TGCAGCTCACGGAAGACAGGTTCTAGTATGGCTTTCTTT.